The present T cell receptor (beta chain) was sequenced within a study of T-cell reconstitution after alpha-beta-depleted transplantation in children. The sample holds a few counts of this clonotype. Preparation of the TCRbeta library involved a method that used unique molecular identifiers. From the PCR reads, TCRdb called clonotypes with MiXCR, one entry per CDR3 protein. This sample carries some 640,000 distinct CDR3 sequences, approximately 15% of them seen once, and the ten largest clones take approximately 1%. V was clipped by 5 bases and J by 4 bases, with 8 bases between them. The CDR3 length is 11 residues. CDR1 DFQATT and CDR2 SNEGSKA come from the germline V gene (reference sequence).

The V gene is TRBV20-1, the J gene TRBJ1-2; a weak D match, TRBD1 (5 bases). This specimen consisted of PBMCs from the stem cell graft donor, obtained from the stem cell graft. The receptor comes from a human donor who donated a stem cell graft to a child with acute myeloid leukemia. The CDR3: CSAGGGYGYTF. The CDR3 nucleotides read TGCAGTGCTGGGGGTGGCTATGGCTACACCTTC.